One TCR beta chain is described in this entry. Antigen: not known. This entry comes from a study of CD4+ T cells in melanoma. Study observations and caveats: In melanoma, neoantigen-specific CD4+ T cells reportedly differed in differentiation state. A reported correlation linked neoantigen-specific CD4+ T cells to CD8+, macrophage and B cell function.

The CDR3 is 12 residues long. J gave up 6 bases and V 6 bases, and 5 bases lay outside the gene matches. The germline gives CDR1 MNHEY, CDR2 SVGAGI. Clones were read by immunoSEQ multiplex PCR, and TCRdb kept only the in-frame ones, dropping some. The sample holds some 7,100 clones, 52% seen once. The TCR comes from a human donor with melanoma. Sequencing used cells from a culture (not recorded whether cultured in vitro). V gene TRBV6-5 combines with J gene TRBJ2-7; TRBD2 matches 7 bases. The CDR3 here is CASSKRGGEQYF. The CDR3 coding sequence is TGTGCCAGCAGCAAGCGGGGAGGCGAGCAGTACTTC.